The rows below give T cell receptor beta chains drawn from one sample of a study of blood T cells in healthy people across ages. TCRdb re-called the 5' RACE reads with MiXCR, one entry per CDR3 protein. The table shows 850,000 to 1,100,000 distinct CDR3 sequences, with 35% to 45% occurring only once. Material for sequencing was blood. The receptors come from a man aged 18 to 29 in good health. Both conserved end residues are part of each CDR3. D genes are given only for firm matches. The size entry is marked missing in some rows and otherwise reads once, few, many or a size class.

j_gene: TRBJ2-1
abundance: many
v_gene: TRBV4-3
d_gene: .
CDR3nt: TGCGCCAGCAGCCAAGCTAGCCTCCCCCGAGCCTACAATGAGCAGTTCTTC
CDR3aa: CASSQASLPRAYNEQFF

j_gene: TRBJ1-4
abundance: .
v_gene: TRBV4-2
d_gene: .
CDR3nt: TGTGCCAGCAGCCCGGAACAGTTTGCAACTAATGAAAAACTGTTTTTT
CDR3aa: CASSPEQFATNEKLFF

j_gene: TRBJ1-4
abundance: few
v_gene: TRBV5-1
d_gene: .
CDR3nt: TGCGCCAGCAGCCTAAATCGGAACCTAGGGTTGGAACAGTCTGAAAAACTGTTTTTT
CDR3aa: CASSLNRNLGLEQSEKLFF

j_gene: TRBJ1-5
abundance: many
v_gene: TRBV7-9
d_gene: .
CDR3nt: TGTGCCAGCAGCTTAGCCCTAAATCAGCCCCAGCATTTT
CDR3aa: CASSLALNQPQHF

j_gene: TRBJ1-1
abundance: .
v_gene: TRBV7-2
d_gene: TRBD1
CDR3nt: TGTGCCAGCAGCTTAGTACAGGGGGTAACGAGCACTGAAGCTTTCTTT
CDR3aa: CASSLVQGVTSTEAFF

j_gene: TRBJ2-7
abundance: .
v_gene: TRBV11-2
d_gene: .
CDR3nt: TGTGCCAGCAGCTTAGTTTATAGGGAACTCTACGAGCAGTACTTC
CDR3aa: CASSLVYRELYEQYF

j_gene: TRBJ1-5
abundance: .
v_gene: TRBV4-2
d_gene: .
CDR3nt: TGTGCCAGCAGCCAAGATCCGTCTTTAAATCAGCCCCAGCATTTT
CDR3aa: CASSQDPSLNQPQHF

j_gene: TRBJ1-4
abundance: .
v_gene: TRBV5-1
d_gene: .
CDR3nt: TGCGCCAGCAGCTCGGCCAGTCCCGCAACTAATGAAAAACTGTTTTTT
CDR3aa: CASSSASPATNEKLFF

j_gene: TRBJ1-1
abundance: .
v_gene: TRBV5-1
d_gene: .
CDR3nt: TGCGCCAGCAGCTTGAATAGTGCGGCAGGTGATTTAGGAACTGAAGCTTTCTTT
CDR3aa: CASSLNSAAGDLGTEAFF

j_gene: TRBJ2-3
abundance: .
v_gene: TRBV5-6
d_gene: .
CDR3nt: TGTGCCAGCAGCCCCGGTGGGACGTATAACACAGATACGCAGTATTTT
CDR3aa: CASSPGGTYNTDTQYF

j_gene: TRBJ2-2
abundance: .
v_gene: TRBV27
d_gene: .
CDR3nt: TGTGCCAGCAGTTTATTCAGTTCCGGGGAGCTGTTTTTT
CDR3aa: CASSLFSSGELFF

j_gene: TRBJ2-1
abundance: once
v_gene: TRBV20-1
d_gene: .
CDR3nt: TGCAGTGCTAGAGATCGGCGCGGAGTCTCCTACAATGAGCAGTTCTTC
CDR3aa: CSARDRRGVSYNEQFF

j_gene: TRBJ2-1
abundance: .
v_gene: TRBV20-1
d_gene: .
CDR3nt: TGCAGTGCCGAACCGGGACACCTAACCTACAATGAGCAGTTCTTC
CDR3aa: CSAEPGHLTYNEQFF

j_gene: TRBJ2-1
abundance: .
v_gene: TRBV24-1
d_gene: .
CDR3nt: TGTGCCACCAGTGATTCGGGACGGCACAATGGGCAGTTCTTC
CDR3aa: CATSDSGRHNGQFF

j_gene: TRBJ1-2
abundance: .
v_gene: TRBV28
d_gene: TRBD1
CDR3nt: TGTGCCAGCCGCGGGACAGCAACTATAGACCTAAGGGGCTACACCTTC
CDR3aa: CASRGTATIDLRGYTF

j_gene: TRBJ2-7
abundance: few
v_gene: TRBV5-1
d_gene: .
CDR3nt: TGCGCCAGCAGCTTGGCCGCGAGTATCCACGAGCAGTACTTC
CDR3aa: CASSLAASIHEQYF

j_gene: TRBJ1-4
abundance: .
v_gene: TRBV9
d_gene: TRBD1
CDR3nt: TGTGCCAGCAGCGTAGGGCCCGGGACAGATAAAAAACTGTTTTTT
CDR3aa: CASSVGPGTDKKLFF

j_gene: TRBJ1-2
abundance: few
v_gene: TRBV7-9
d_gene: .
CDR3nt: TGTGCCAGCAGCTTAGGGCCCCGGGGCGCGGGCTATGGCTACACCTTC
CDR3aa: CASSLGPRGAGYGYTF

j_gene: TRBJ1-4
abundance: .
v_gene: TRBV29-1
d_gene: TRBD1
CDR3nt: TGCAGCGCCAGGACAGGGGAGAGCGAAAAACTGTTTTTT
CDR3aa: CSARTGESEKLFF

j_gene: TRBJ2-5
abundance: .
v_gene: TRBV7-2
d_gene: .
CDR3nt: TGTGCCAGCAGCTTAGGGCATCTCTTCCAAGAGATCCAGTACTTC
CDR3aa: CASSLGHLFQEIQYF

j_gene: TRBJ2-1
abundance: few
v_gene: TRBV12-3/TRBV12-4
d_gene: TRBD1
CDR3nt: TGTGCCAGCGTGACAGGGTACAATGAGCAGTTCTTC
CDR3aa: CASVTGYNEQFF

j_gene: TRBJ2-1
abundance: .
v_gene: TRBV12-3/TRBV12-4
d_gene: TRBD2
CDR3nt: TGTGCCAGCAGGGCTAGCGGGTCGAACTACAATGAGCAGTTCTTC
CDR3aa: CASRASGSNYNEQFF

j_gene: TRBJ2-1
abundance: .
v_gene: TRBV6-2/TRBV6-3
d_gene: .
CDR3nt: TGTGCCAGCAGGGTCGGGGGTCTAAGCTCCTACAATGAGCAGTTCTTC
CDR3aa: CASRVGGLSSYNEQFF

j_gene: TRBJ2-5
abundance: few
v_gene: TRBV6-7
d_gene: .
CDR3nt: TGTGCCAGCAGTTACTCGGGACACACCTACAATGAGCAGTACTTC
CDR3aa: CASSYSGHTYNEQYF

j_gene: TRBJ2-3
abundance: few
v_gene: TRBV6-1
d_gene: .
CDR3nt: TGTGCCAGCAGTGACCACGGGGCAGGGTTAAATACGCAGTATTTT
CDR3aa: CASSDHGAGLNTQYF

j_gene: TRBJ2-2
abundance: once
v_gene: TRBV5-5
d_gene: TRBD1
CDR3nt: TGTGCCAGCAGCTGGACAGTGGGACAGGCTACGAACACCGGGGAGCTGTTTTTT
CDR3aa: CASSWTVGQATNTGELFF

j_gene: TRBJ2-1
abundance: few
v_gene: TRBV11-2
d_gene: .
CDR3nt: TGTGCCAGCAGCTTTTTTGGGACGGACCTCTCCAATGAGCAGTTCTTC
CDR3aa: CASSFFGTDLSNEQFF

j_gene: TRBJ2-1
abundance: .
v_gene: TRBV20-1
d_gene: TRBD2
CDR3nt: TGCAGTGCTACACGGGAGGTCTTGGGGGAGCAGTTCTTC
CDR3aa: CSATREVLGEQFF

j_gene: TRBJ1-1
abundance: many
v_gene: TRBV7-9
d_gene: .
CDR3nt: TGTGCCAGCAGCCTCTCGGGGCTGAACACTGAAGCTTTCTTT
CDR3aa: CASSLSGLNTEAFF

j_gene: TRBJ1-6
abundance: .
v_gene: TRBV20-1
d_gene: .
CDR3nt: TGCAGTGCTAGGGACACCAGTTTGGATTCACCCCCCCACTTT
CDR3aa: CSARDTSLDSPPHF

j_gene: TRBJ2-5
abundance: .
v_gene: TRBV12-3/TRBV12-4
d_gene: .
CDR3nt: TGTGCCAGCAGTTTAGGCCCTCTGGGGGAGCAGTACTTC
CDR3aa: CASSLGPLGEQYF

j_gene: TRBJ2-7
abundance: .
v_gene: TRBV10-3
d_gene: .
CDR3nt: TGTGCCATCAGTGGGGGACACGACGCCTACGAGCAGTACTTC
CDR3aa: CAISGGHDAYEQYF

j_gene: TRBJ2-3
abundance: few
v_gene: TRBV6-5
d_gene: .
CDR3nt: TGTGCCAGCAGTTCGTCTGGACCTAGCACAGATACGCAGTATTTT
CDR3aa: CASSSSGPSTDTQYF

j_gene: TRBJ1-2
abundance: .
v_gene: TRBV20-1
d_gene: TRBD1
CDR3nt: TGCAGTGCTAGAGACGGGACAGTCAGCTACACCTTC
CDR3aa: CSARDGTVSYTF

j_gene: TRBJ1-5
abundance: once
v_gene: TRBV20-1
d_gene: .
CDR3nt: TGCAGTGCCGCCATGGGGACGGGTCAGCCCCAGCATTTT
CDR3aa: CSAAMGTGQPQHF

j_gene: TRBJ2-1
abundance: .
v_gene: TRBV14
d_gene: TRBD1
CDR3nt: TGTGCCAGCAGTCAACTTGCCGGGACAGGGAGTGTGAATGAGCAGTTCTTC
CDR3aa: CASSQLAGTGSVNEQFF

j_gene: TRBJ2-1
abundance: few
v_gene: TRBV4-1
d_gene: .
CDR3nt: TGCGCCAGCAGCCAAGCGGGTCTAGCGTTGGATGAGCAGTTCTTC
CDR3aa: CASSQAGLALDEQFF

j_gene: TRBJ2-7
abundance: few
v_gene: TRBV29-1
d_gene: .
CDR3nt: TGCAGCGTTGAGTATGGGACAACCTACGAGCAGTACTTC
CDR3aa: CSVEYGTTYEQYF

j_gene: TRBJ1-1
abundance: .
v_gene: TRBV4-1
d_gene: .
CDR3nt: TGCGCCAGCAGCCAAGTTGGGCCCCAGCGAGCTTTCTTT
CDR3aa: CASSQVGPQRAFF

j_gene: TRBJ2-5
abundance: .
v_gene: TRBV20-1
d_gene: .
CDR3nt: TGCAGTGCTAGTCCCCAGGTGGGAGAGACCCAGTACTTC
CDR3aa: CSASPQVGETQYF

j_gene: TRBJ1-4
abundance: .
v_gene: TRBV28
d_gene: .
CDR3nt: TGTGCCAGCAGTTTTCAGTATGAAAAACTGTTTTTT
CDR3aa: CASSFQYEKLFF

j_gene: TRBJ2-3
abundance: once
v_gene: TRBV9
d_gene: TRBD2
CDR3nt: TGTGCCAGCAGCACTAGCGGGGACAACACAGATACGCAGTATTTT
CDR3aa: CASSTSGDNTDTQYF